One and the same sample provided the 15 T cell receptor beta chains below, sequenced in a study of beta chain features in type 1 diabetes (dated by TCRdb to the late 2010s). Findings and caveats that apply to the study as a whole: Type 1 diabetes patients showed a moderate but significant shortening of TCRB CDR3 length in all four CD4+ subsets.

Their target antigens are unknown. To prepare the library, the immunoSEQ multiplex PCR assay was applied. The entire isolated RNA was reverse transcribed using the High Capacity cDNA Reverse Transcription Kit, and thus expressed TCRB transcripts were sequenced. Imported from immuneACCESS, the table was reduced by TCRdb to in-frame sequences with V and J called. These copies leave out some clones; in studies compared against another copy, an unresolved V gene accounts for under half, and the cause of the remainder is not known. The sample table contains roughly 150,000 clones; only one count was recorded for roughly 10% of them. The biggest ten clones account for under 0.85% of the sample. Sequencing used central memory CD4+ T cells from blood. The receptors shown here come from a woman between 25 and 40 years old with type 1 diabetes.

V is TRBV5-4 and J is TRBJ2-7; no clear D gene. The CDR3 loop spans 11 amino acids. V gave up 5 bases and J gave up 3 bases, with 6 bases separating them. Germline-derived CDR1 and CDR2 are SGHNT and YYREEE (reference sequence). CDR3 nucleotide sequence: TGTGCCAGCAGTTCTAGCTACGAGCAGTACTTC. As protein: CASSSSYEQYF.

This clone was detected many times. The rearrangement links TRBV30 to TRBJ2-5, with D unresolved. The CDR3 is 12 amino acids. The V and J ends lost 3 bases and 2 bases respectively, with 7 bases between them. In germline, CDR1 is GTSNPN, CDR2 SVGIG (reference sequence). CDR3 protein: CAWSANQETQYF. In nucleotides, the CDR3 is TGTGCCTGGAGCGCGAATCAAGAGACCCAGTACTTC.

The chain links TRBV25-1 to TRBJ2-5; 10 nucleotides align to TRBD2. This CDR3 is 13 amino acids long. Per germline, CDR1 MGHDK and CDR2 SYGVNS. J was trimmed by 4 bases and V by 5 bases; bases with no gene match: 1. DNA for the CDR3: TGTGCCAGCAGTCTAGCGGGAGTAGAGACCCAGTACTTC. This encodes CASSLAGVETQYF. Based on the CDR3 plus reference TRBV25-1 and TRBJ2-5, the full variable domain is EADIYQTPRYLVIGTGKKITLECSQTMGHDKMYWYQQDPGMELHLIHYSYGVNSTEKGDLSSESTVSRIRTEHFPLTLESARPSHTSQYLCASSLAGVETQYFGPGTRLLVL.

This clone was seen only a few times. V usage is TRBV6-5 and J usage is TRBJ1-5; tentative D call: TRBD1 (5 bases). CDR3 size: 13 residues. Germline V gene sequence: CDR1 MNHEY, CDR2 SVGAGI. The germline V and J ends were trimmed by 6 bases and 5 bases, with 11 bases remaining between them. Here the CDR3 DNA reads TGTGCCAGCAGCCTGGGGACTCATCAGCCCCAGCATTTT. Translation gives CASSLGTHQPQHF.

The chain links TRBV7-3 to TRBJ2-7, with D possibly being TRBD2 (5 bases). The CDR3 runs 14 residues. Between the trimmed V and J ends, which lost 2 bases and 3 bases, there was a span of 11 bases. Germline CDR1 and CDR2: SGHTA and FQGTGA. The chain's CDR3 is CASSLAVEGYEQYF. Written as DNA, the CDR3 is TGTGCCAGCAGCTTAGCGGTCGAGGGCTACGAGCAGTACTTC.

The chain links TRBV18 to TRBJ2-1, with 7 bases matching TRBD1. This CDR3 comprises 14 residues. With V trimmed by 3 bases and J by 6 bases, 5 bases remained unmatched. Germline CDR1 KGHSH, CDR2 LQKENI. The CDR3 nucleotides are TGTGCCAGCTCACCGACAGGGTTTCCCAATGAGCAGTTCTTC. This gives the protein CASSPTGFPNEQFF.

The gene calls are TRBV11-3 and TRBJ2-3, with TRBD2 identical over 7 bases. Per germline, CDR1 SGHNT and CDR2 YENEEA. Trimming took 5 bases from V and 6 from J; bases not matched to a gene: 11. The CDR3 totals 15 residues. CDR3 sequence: CASSVSGPGSDTQYF. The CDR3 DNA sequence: TGTGCCAGCAGCGTTAGCGGGCCAGGGTCGGATACGCAGTATTTT.

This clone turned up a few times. DNA of the CDR3: TGTGCCAGCAGCTTACAGGAGGGCAATCAGCCCCAGCATTTT. It translates to CASSLQEGNQPQHF. The chain recombines TRBV7-6 with TRBJ1-5; D is uncertain. CDR3 length: 14 residues. Germline V gene data show CDR1 as SGHVS and CDR2 as FNYEAQ. V lost 2 bases, J lost 2 bases, and 7 bases lay in between.

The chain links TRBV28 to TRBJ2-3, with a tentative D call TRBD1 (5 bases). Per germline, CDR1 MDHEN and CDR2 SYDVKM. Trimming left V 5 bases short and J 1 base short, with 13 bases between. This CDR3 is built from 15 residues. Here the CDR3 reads CASSTTIRGTDTQYF. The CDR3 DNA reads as TGTGCCAGCAGTACAACTATCAGGGGCACAGATACGCAGTATTTT.

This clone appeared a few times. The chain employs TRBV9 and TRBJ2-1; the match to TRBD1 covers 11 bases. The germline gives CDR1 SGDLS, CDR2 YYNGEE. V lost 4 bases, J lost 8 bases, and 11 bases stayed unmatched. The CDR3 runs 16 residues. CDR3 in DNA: TGTGCCAGCAGCCTAGCCGGGACAGGGGGTGTGTATGAGCAGTTCTTC. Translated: CASSLAGTGGVYEQFF.

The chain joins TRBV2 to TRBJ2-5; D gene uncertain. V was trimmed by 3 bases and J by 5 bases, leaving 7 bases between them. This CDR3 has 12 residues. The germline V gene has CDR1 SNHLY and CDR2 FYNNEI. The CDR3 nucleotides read TGTGCCAGCAGTGATATGAGCGAGACCCAGTACTTC. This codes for CASSDMSETQYF.

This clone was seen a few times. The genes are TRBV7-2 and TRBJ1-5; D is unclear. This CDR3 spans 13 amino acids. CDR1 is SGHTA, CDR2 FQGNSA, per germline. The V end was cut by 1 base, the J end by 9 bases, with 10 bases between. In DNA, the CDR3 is TGTGCCAGCAGCTTAGACGGGAGGAGGCCCCAGCATTTT. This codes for CASSLDGRRPQHF.

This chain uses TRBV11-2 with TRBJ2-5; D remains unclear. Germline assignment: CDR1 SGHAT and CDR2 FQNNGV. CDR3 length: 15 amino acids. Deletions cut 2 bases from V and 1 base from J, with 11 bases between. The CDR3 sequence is CASSLYQSIQETQYF. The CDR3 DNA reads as TGTGCCAGCAGCTTATACCAGTCAATCCAAGAGACCCAGTACTTC. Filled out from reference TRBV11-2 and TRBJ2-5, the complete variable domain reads EAGVAQSPRYKIIEKRQSVAFWCNPISGHATLYWYQQILGQGPKLLIQFQNNGVVDDSQLPKDRFSAERLKGVDSTLKIQPAKLEDSAVYLCASSLYQSIQETQYFGPGTRLLVL.

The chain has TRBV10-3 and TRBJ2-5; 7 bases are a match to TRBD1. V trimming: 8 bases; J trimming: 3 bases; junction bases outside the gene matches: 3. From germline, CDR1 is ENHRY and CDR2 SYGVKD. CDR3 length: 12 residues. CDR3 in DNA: TGTGCCATCTCAGGGACAGAAGAGACCCAGTACTTC. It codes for CAISGTEETQYF.

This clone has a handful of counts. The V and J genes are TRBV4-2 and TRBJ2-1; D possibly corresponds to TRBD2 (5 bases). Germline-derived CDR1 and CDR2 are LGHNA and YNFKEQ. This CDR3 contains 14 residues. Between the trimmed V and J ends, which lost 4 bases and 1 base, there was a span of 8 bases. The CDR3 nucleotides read TGTGCCAGCAGCCCCGGGATTTCCTACAATGAGCAGTTCTTC. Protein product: CASSPGISYNEQFF.